The clone carrying this T cell receptor beta chain was recorded many times. Antigen specificity is unknown. CDR3 regions were amplified by Arm-PCR using iRepertoire HTBI primers to build TCR beta libraries. TCRdb re-called the multiplex PCR reads with MiXCR, one entry per CDR3 protein. This sample yields a few hundred thousand distinct CDR3 sequences, of which 23% are seen a single time; about 26% belongs to the top ten. The data originate from a study of regulatory T cells in long-lasting Graves disease. CDR1 is LGHDT and CDR2 is YNNKEL in the germline V gene (reference sequence). The CDR3 covers 14 residues. V lost 1 base to trimming and J lost 6 bases, with 13 bases between them. Time point given: persistent/refractory GD, antithyroid drugs over 5 years with positive TRAb. RNA extracted from PBMCs served as the sequencing template. An endocrinology unit in Xi'an, China, supplied the patients. Whole-study findings and limits: Exclusively peripheral blood, rather than thyroid tissue, was studied. Persistent cases of Graves' showed reduced TCR diversity relative to newly diagnosed patients.

The starting material was peripheral blood mononuclear cells (PBMCs), obtained when the disease was refractory, from a patient treated with antithyroid drugs. This receptor was obtained from a female donor with Graves disease. This sequence joins TRBV3-1 and TRBJ2-7; D is perhaps TRBD2 (5 bases). CDR3 DNA sequence: TGTGCCAGCAGCCAAGGGACTGCCCCAGTCGAGCAGTACTTC. The encoded protein is CASSQGTAPVEQYF.